Below, one T cell receptor beta chain is given with its context. What it recognizes is unknown. V dropped 1 base and J dropped 0 bases, with 13 bases sitting between them. This CDR3 comprises 17 residues. The record originates from a study of T cell repertoires in cytomegalovirus infection. Turning to the study itself: Well-studied HLA-B-restricted CMV epitopes were used in the study alongside recently identified HLA-C-restricted ones. Public TCR beta signatures were indicative of both CMV infection and a matching HLA type.

Study findings and constraints: CMV-specific TCR beta clonotypes restricted by HLA-C were the ones dominating the ex vivo response.

TCRdb called the reads again in MiXCR, with one record for every CDR3 protein. Altogether about 340,000 distinct CDR3 sequences are present, 25% to 35% being singletons, with the ten largest covering 20%. This specimen consisted of cultured PBMCs, obtained from culture after CMV antigen stimulation. V usage is TRBV12-3 or TRBV12-4 and J usage is TRBJ2-1; maybe TRBD2 (6 bases). This clonotype originated in a human donor in good health (CMV status not recorded). Some clones in this sample may be carry-over from other donors' samples. CDR3 nucleotides: TGTGCCAGCAGTTTAGGGGCAGTGGGGGGCTCCTACAATGAGCAGTTCTTC. Translation gives CASSLGAVGGSYNEQFF.